A selection of T cell receptor beta chains follows, all from one sample in a study of T-cell reconstitution after alpha-beta-depleted transplantation in children. TCRdb processed the PCR reads anew with MiXCR; each CDR3 protein has one entry. Of 200,000 to 250,000 distinct CDR3 sequences listed, roughly 9% are singletons. The sequencing used PBMCs from the stem cell graft donor, collected from the stem cell graft. The origin of the receptors is a human donor who donated a stem cell graft to a child with acute lymphoblastic leukemia. CDR3s include the opening cysteine and the closing phenylalanine or tryptophan. A D gene is named only where the DNA matches it firmly. Rows may omit the clone size; those that give it use once, few, many or a size class.

clone_size	j_call	v_call	d_call	cdr3_aa	cdr3_nt
few	TRBJ2-1	TRBV18	-	CASSPPAPSSYNEQFF	TGTGCCAGCTCACCCCCTGCGCCGAGCTCCTACAATGAGCAGTTCTTC
-	TRBJ1-2	TRBV29-1	-	CSVVSFWGYTF	TGCAGCGTTGTCAGCTTTTGGGGCTACACCTTC
-	TRBJ1-1	TRBV12-3/TRBV12-4	-	CASSLARGNTEAFF	TGTGCCAGCAGTTTAGCACGGGGAAACACTGAAGCTTTCTTT
many	TRBJ1-2	TRBV12-3/TRBV12-4	-	CASRWTANYGYTF	TGTGCCAGCAGGTGGACAGCCAACTATGGCTACACCTTC
few	TRBJ2-7	TRBV20-1	-	CSARDPDSYEQYF	TGCAGTGCTAGAGATCCCGACTCCTACGAGCAGTACTTC
-	TRBJ1-2	TRBV12-3/TRBV12-4	TRBD1	CASRGTGGGDGYTF	TGTGCCAGCAGAGGGACAGGGGGCGGTGATGGCTACACCTTC
many	TRBJ1-2	TRBV11-2	TRBD1	CASSPDRGPNYGYTF	TGTGCCAGCAGCCCCGACAGGGGCCCCAACTATGGCTACACCTTC
many	TRBJ1-5	TRBV5-1	-	CASSPDGAFNNQPQHF	TGCGCCAGCAGCCCTGACGGGGCCTTCAACAATCAGCCCCAGCATTTT
many	TRBJ1-2	TRBV29-1	TRBD1	CSEDRANYGYTF	TGCAGCGAAGACAGGGCAAACTATGGCTACACCTTC
many	TRBJ1-3	TRBV7-6	TRBD1	CASSLAPQGSGNTIYF	TGTGCCAGCAGCTTAGCCCCACAGGGGTCTGGAAACACCATATATTTT
-	TRBJ2-6	TRBV6-2/TRBV6-3	TRBD1	CASSYPVGQGPPSGANVLTF	TGTGCCAGCAGTTACCCAGTGGGACAGGGTCCTCCCTCTGGGGCCAACGTCCTGACTTTC
-	TRBJ1-1	TRBV6-1	-	CASSLQADITEAFF	TGTGCCAGCTCGCTACAGGCGGATATCACTGAAGCTTTCTTT
many	TRBJ1-3	TRBV3-1	-	CASSQRGGRGSGNTIYF	TGTGCCAGCAGCCAAAGAGGTGGCAGGGGCTCTGGAAACACCATATATTTT
many	TRBJ2-1	TRBV14	-	CASSQVPIGMNEQFF	TGTGCCAGCAGCCAAGTTCCGATTGGAATGAATGAGCAGTTCTTC
many	TRBJ2-3	TRBV10-1	TRBD2	CASSEKIAGSSTDTQYF	TGCGCCAGCAGTGAGAAGATAGCGGGGAGTAGCACAGATACGCAGTATTTT
few	TRBJ2-6	TRBV7-2	-	CASRSRGENSGANVLTF	TGTGCCAGCAGATCCCGTGGGGAGAACTCTGGGGCCAACGTCCTGACTTTC
few	TRBJ2-7	TRBV20-1	TRBD2	CSARASTSGGNEQYF	TGCAGTGCTAGAGCATCCACTAGCGGGGGTAACGAGCAGTACTTC
many	TRBJ2-7	TRBV27	-	CASSFLNPLGRGSYEQYF	TGTGCCAGCAGTTTTCTCAACCCCCTTGGCAGGGGCTCCTACGAGCAGTACTTC
many	TRBJ2-3	TRBV28	-	CASTGGSTDTQYF	TGTGCCAGCACCGGTGGGAGCACAGATACGCAGTATTTT
many	TRBJ2-1	TRBV6-2/TRBV6-3	-	CASSSHRDPIKQFF	TGTGCCAGCAGTTCCCACCGGGACCCCATAAAGCAGTTCTTC
-	TRBJ2-1	TRBV20-1	-	CSARGTKVREQFF	TGCAGTGCCCGGGGGACAAAAGTCAGGGAGCAGTTCTTC
few	TRBJ1-2	TRBV5-1	-	CASSQGIATLAAGYTF	TGCGCCAGCAGCCAAGGGATCGCCACCCTGGCGGCGGGCTACACCTTC
many	TRBJ1-1	TRBV2	-	CASTKGAGQMNTEAFF	TGTGCCAGCACTAAGGGAGCTGGACAGATGAACACTGAAGCTTTCTTT
many	TRBJ1-2	TRBV3-1	TRBD1	CASSQDRGPGYGYTF	TGTGCCAGCAGCCAAGACAGGGGGCCGGGCTATGGCTACACCTTC
many	TRBJ1-2	TRBV20-1	-	CSATGNGYGYTF	TGCAGTGCTACTGGGAATGGGTATGGCTACACCTTC
many	TRBJ2-1	TRBV12-3/TRBV12-4	-	CASTSTVYNEQFF	TGTGCCAGCACTTCTACGGTCTACAATGAGCAGTTCTTC
-	TRBJ2-2	TRBV2	TRBD1	CASSEVTGGTGELFF	TGTGCCAGCAGTGAAGTGACAGGGGGCACCGGGGAGCTGTTTTTT
many	TRBJ1-2	TRBV4-3	-	CASSQDWGANYGYTF	TGCGCCAGCAGCCAAGACTGGGGGGCTAACTATGGCTACACCTTC
many	TRBJ2-5	TRBV6-4	-	CASMKLDRSEWETQYF	TGTGCCAGCATGAAACTAGACAGGTCTGAATGGGAGACCCAGTACTTC
few	TRBJ2-2	TRBV6-5	-	CASSYGSGRTGELFF	TGTGCCAGCAGTTATGGCTCCGGTCGCACCGGGGAGCTGTTTTTT
-	TRBJ1-6	TRBV2	-	CASSGQGGYNSPLHF	TGTGCCAGCAGCGGGCAGGGAGGGTATAATTCACCCCTCCACTTT
-	TRBJ1-3	TRBV7-9	-	CASSRYIQGSGNTIYF	TGTGCCAGCAGCCGATACATACAGGGCTCTGGAAACACCATATATTTT
few	TRBJ2-3	TRBV7-2	-	CASSLDSIRSTDTQYF	TGTGCCAGCAGCTTAGACTCTATACGTAGCACAGATACGCAGTATTTT
-	TRBJ2-2	TRBV2	-	CASRGGSVNTGELFF	TGTGCCAGCAGAGGTGGCTCTGTGAACACCGGGGAGCTGTTTTTT
many	TRBJ2-1	TRBV6-5	-	CASSYSVIYNEQFF	TGTGCCAGCAGTTACTCGGTGATCTACAATGAGCAGTTCTTC
many	TRBJ2-7	TRBV3-1	-	CASSRRGMDEQYF	TGTGCCAGCAGCCGTCGGGGGATGGACGAGCAGTACTTC
-	TRBJ2-5	TRBV12-3/TRBV12-4	TRBD1	CASSGTEGTQYF	TGTGCCAGCAGCGGGACAGAGGGGACCCAGTACTTC
-	TRBJ2-4	TRBV6-5	-	CASSYSSWVGGKNIQYF	TGTGCCAGCAGTTACTCGAGCTGGGTCGGCGGCAAAAACATTCAGTACTTC
-	TRBJ2-1	TRBV5-5	-	CASSLVVGINEQFF	TGTGCCAGCAGCTTGGTCGTAGGGATCAATGAGCAGTTCTTC
few	TRBJ2-5	TRBV6-5	TRBD2	CASSYFRLAGSETQYF	TGTGCCAGCAGTTACTTCCGCCTAGCGGGTTCAGAGACCCAGTACTTC
many	TRBJ2-1	TRBV10-3	TRBD2	CAISNFPGGKGNEQFF	TGTGCCATCAGTAACTTCCCGGGGGGGAAAGGGAATGAGCAGTTCTTC
-	TRBJ1-2	TRBV29-1	-	CSADGREGYGYTF	TGCAGCGCCGACGGCAGGGAAGGCTATGGCTACACCTTC
many	TRBJ2-7	TRBV6-5	-	CASSYSSTGYEQYF	TGTGCCAGCAGTTACTCGAGTACAGGCTACGAGCAGTACTTC
many	TRBJ2-6	TRBV12-3/TRBV12-4	-	CASSFGGIGANVLTF	TGTGCCAGCAGTTTCGGTGGGATTGGGGCCAACGTCCTGACTTTC
-	TRBJ2-5	TRBV12-3/TRBV12-4	-	CASSFPGFQETQYF	TGTGCCAGCAGTTTTCCGGGGTTTCAAGAGACCCAGTACTTC
-	TRBJ2-5	TRBV29-1	-	CSVDGNQQGPGTQYF	TGCAGCGTTGATGGGAACCAACAGGGTCCGGGGACCCAGTACTTC
-	TRBJ1-1	TRBV18	-	CASSAGLGNANTEAFF	TGTGCCAGCTCAGCTGGGTTGGGGAATGCGAACACTGAAGCTTTCTTT
-	TRBJ1-1	TRBV5-1	-	CASSPYRQELNTEAFF	TGCGCCAGCAGCCCTTACAGACAGGAGTTGAACACTGAAGCTTTCTTT
-	TRBJ1-1	TRBV4-2	-	CASNENTEAFF	TGTGCCAGCAACGAGAACACTGAAGCTTTCTTT